This entry describes one TCR beta chain. There is no known antigen for this receptor. No per-base quality is available; no much larger clone lies one base away. The record originates from a study of shared clonotypes between healthy human individuals (dated by TCRdb to about 2020). Background on the whole study: The cohort comprised a couple of women and a few men aged 18 to 49 years. Between about 0.85 and 9.5 billion PBMCs per donor were obtained by leukapheresis. For each donor, CD4 naive and CD4 memory were each given three plates, CD8 naive was given two plates, and CD8 memory was given one plate. The study deeply sequenced blood TCR repertoires of several healthy adults to estimate repertoire size and the extent of clonotype sharing between individuals. Libraries were prepared and TCR repertoires were sequenced by different laboratories using diverse techniques, in order to increase sequencing depth and limit assay-specific biases.

CDR1 is given as LNHDA and CDR2 as SQIVND, both from the germline V gene (reference sequence). The CDR3 goes from the cysteine to the phenylalanine over 11 residues. Solely the CDR3 DNA is kept, with 33 bases framed from the first base. V trim: 10 bases; J trim: 12 bases; unmatched bases: 12. Using the deep immunoSEQ assay, multiplex PCR amplified TCR CDR3 regions from genomic DNA. Extracted genomic DNA from each cell subset was spread evenly across all wells of several immunoSEQ 96-well plates, with each plate serving as a replicate. Each replicate PCR for sorted subsets received about 0.2 ug genomic DNA, equal to tens of thousands of T cell genomes. Purified libraries were measured with a Qubit 3.0 fluorometer, size-checked on a Bioanalyzer 2100, and measured again with the KAPA Library Quantification kit. A separate single-read 150-cycle Illumina NextSeq 550 flow cell was used to sequence each immunoSEQ 96-well plate. The published analysis was carried out like this. Because the immunoSEQ output included only junctional sequences and no quality scores, the filtering could not be the same as the filtering used for full-length reads. Sequences were annotated with PyIR, a Python wrapper for IgBLAST v1.9, and V/J genes and CDR3 were assigned using IMGT germline references. Reads were filtered out if the reads had weak V/J assignments (E-value above 1e-6), no CDR3, stop codons, out-of-frame junctions, or ambiguous translated residues. V3J clonotypes were defined by identical inferred V gene, J gene, and CDR3 amino acid sequence. Percentage overlap between repertoires was computed as shared unique clonotypes divided by the size of the smaller repertoire. RTK rarefaction, the Chao1 estimator, and Recon v2.1 estimates of unobserved clonotypes were used to assess repertoire richness. For all TCRbeta clonotypes obtained by the gDNA method from a handful of donors, generation probabilities were computed with OLGA. TCRdb retrieved this table from immuneACCESS and kept in-frame rearrangements only. Not all clones are present; in checked studies, unresolved V genes account for under half, and no reason is known for the remainder. That table gives V, J and clone size, and the DNA gave D and trimming. This sample lists hundreds of thousands of clones; approximately 96% were detected once. The top ten constitute 0.11% of the sample.

The research as a whole found: Compared with non-shared clonotypes, clonotypes shared by all four sorted-subset donors had higher generation probabilities. Larger estimated clonotype richness was generally found for naive subsets than for memory subsets. Sampling was restricted to blood, and TCR repertoires in tissues likely differ from the TCR repertoires found in blood. Rarefaction of sorted-subset datasets indicated incomplete sequencing despite the large sequencing depth. The genetic and exposure-history diversity represented was limited by the small number of donors. When several donors were compared, the shared fraction of clonotypes was about 5.5% for naive CD4, less than 4% for naive CD8, about 2.4% for memory CD4, and 0.4% for memory CD8. Pairwise subsampling led to the expectation that sequencing depth would affect the degree of clonotype sharing among donors.

CD8 naive samples were obtained by positive selection for CCR7 among CD45RO-negative cells, yielding a CD45RA+CCR7+ population from which TemRA cells were excluded. The donors were healthy, HIV-negative adults with no recently reported acute infections or vaccinations. Every donor was a Caucasian adult living in Nashville, Tennessee, USA. Blood was obtained by leukapheresis, after which PBMCs were separated by Ficoll-Histopaque density gradient centrifugation and cryopreserved in liquid nitrogen vapor phase. Analytical flow cytometry was used to check the purity and quantity of every magnetically sorted T cell population. From each sorted fraction, genomic DNA was isolated and quantified by UV absorbance on a Nanodrop 2000c.

The source of this sequence is a woman in her twenties or thirties in good health. Material: naive CD8+ T cells sorted from blood. The cell subset or site label corresponds to: CD45RA+CCR7+. Here the chain combines TRBV19 and TRBJ2-7; 7 central bases correspond to TRBD2. The sequenced DNA: TGTGCCACGAAAGACGGGGGGAGGATGTACTTC. Translated, this is CATKDGGRMYF. With the rest looked up from the reference TRBV19 and TRBJ2-7 genes rather than sequenced, the full variable domain is DGGITQSPKYLFRKEGQNVTLSCEQNLNHDAMYWYRQDPGQGLRLIYYSQIVNDFQKGDIAEGYSVSREKKESFPLTVTSAQKNPTAFYLCATKDGGRMYFGPGTRLTVT.